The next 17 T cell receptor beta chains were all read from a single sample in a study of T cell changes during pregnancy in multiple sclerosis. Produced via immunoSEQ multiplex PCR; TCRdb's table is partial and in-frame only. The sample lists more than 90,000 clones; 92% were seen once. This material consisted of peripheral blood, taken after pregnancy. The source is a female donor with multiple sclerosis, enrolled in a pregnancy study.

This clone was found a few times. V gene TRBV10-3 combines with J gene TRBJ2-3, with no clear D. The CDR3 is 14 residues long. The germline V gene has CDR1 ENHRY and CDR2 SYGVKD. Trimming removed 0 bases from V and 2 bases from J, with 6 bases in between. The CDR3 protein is CAISESVATDTQYF. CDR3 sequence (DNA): TGTGCCATCAGTGAGTCGGTAGCCACAGATACGCAGTATTTT.

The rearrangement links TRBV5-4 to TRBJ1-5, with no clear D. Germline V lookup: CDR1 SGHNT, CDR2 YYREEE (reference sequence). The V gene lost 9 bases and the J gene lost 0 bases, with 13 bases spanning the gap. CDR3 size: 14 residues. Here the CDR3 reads CATRGTNSNQPQHF. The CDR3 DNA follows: TGTGCCACCCGCGGTACGAATAGCAATCAGCCCCAGCATTTT.

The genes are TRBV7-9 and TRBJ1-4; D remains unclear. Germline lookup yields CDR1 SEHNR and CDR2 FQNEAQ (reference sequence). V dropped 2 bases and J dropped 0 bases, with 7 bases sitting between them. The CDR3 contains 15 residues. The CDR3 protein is CASSLWATTNEKLFF. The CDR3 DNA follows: TGTGCCAGCAGCTTATGGGCAACAACTAATGAAAAACTGTTTTTT.

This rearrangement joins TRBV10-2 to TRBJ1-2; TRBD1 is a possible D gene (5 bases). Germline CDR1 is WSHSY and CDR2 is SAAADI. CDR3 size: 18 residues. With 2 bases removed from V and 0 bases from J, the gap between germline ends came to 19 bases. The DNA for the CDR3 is TGCGCCAGCAGTGAGCCCGGTGGCACCAGGGCAGCTAACTATGGCTACACCTTC. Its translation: CASSEPGGTRAANYGYTF.

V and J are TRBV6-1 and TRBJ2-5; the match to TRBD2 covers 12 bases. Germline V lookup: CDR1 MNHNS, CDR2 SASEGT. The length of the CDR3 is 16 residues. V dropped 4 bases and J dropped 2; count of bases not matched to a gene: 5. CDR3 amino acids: CASSVASGGGQETQYF. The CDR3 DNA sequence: TGTGCCAGCAGTGTAGCTAGCGGGGGGGGACAAGAGACCCAGTACTTC.

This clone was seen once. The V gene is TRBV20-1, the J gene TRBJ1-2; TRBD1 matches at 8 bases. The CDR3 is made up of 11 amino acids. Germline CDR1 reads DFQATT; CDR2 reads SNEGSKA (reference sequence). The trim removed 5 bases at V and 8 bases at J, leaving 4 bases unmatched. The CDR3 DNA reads TGCAGTGCTGCGGACAGGGACGGCTACACCTTC. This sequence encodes CSAADRDGYTF.

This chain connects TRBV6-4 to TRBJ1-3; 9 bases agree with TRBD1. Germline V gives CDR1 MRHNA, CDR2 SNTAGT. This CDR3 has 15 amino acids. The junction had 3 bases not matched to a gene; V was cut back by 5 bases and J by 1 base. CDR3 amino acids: CASSLDRGSGNTIYF. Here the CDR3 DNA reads TGTGCCAGCAGTTTAGACAGGGGGTCTGGAAACACCATATATTTT.

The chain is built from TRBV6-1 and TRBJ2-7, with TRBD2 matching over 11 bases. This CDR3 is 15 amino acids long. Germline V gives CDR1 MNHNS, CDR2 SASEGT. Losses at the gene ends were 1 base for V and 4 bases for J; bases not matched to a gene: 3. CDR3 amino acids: CASSEVASGRYEQYF. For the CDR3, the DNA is TGTGCCAGCAGTGAAGTTGCTAGCGGGAGGTACGAGCAGTACTTC.

CDR3 sequence: CASSGAHTMNTEAFF. The CDR3 coding sequence is TGTGCCAGTAGTGGGGCTCACACTATGAACACTGAAGCTTTCTTT. V gene TRBV19 combines with J gene TRBJ1-1; TRBD1 might be the D (5 bases). Trimming stripped 5 bases from V and 0 bases from J, with 13 bases between. CDR3 size: 15 residues. Germline CDR1 LNHDA, CDR2 SQIVND (reference sequence).

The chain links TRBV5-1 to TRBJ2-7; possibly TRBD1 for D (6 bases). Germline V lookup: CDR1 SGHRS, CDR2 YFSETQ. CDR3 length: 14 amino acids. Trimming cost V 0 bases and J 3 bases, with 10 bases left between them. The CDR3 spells CASSLGGGFYEQYF. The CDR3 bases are TGCGCCAGCAGCTTGGGAGGGGGATTCTACGAGCAGTACTTC.

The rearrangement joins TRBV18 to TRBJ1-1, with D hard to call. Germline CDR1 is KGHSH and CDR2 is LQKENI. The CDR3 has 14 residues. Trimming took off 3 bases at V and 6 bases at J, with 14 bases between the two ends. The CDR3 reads CASSPESGSSEAFF. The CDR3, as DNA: TGTGCCAGCTCACCCGAATCAGGATCCTCTGAAGCTTTCTTT.

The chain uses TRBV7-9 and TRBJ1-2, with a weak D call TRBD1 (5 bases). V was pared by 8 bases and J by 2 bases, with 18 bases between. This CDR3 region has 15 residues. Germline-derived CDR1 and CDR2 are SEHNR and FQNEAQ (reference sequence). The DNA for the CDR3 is TGTGCCAGCGAGACAGCCTTTTTTGCGAACTATGGCTACACCTTC. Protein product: CASETAFFANYGYTF.

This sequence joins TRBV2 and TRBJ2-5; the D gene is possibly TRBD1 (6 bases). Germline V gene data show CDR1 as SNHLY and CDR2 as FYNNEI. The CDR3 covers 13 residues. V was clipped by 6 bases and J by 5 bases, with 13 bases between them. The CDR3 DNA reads TGTGCCAGCAGCCTAACAGGGTACGAGACCCAGTACTTC. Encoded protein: CASSLTGYETQYF.

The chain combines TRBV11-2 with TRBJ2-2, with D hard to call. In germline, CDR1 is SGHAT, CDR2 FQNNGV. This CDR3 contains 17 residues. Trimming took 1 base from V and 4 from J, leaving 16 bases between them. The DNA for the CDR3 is TGTGCCAGCAGCTTAGTTTACGCGGCGCGTAGCACCGGGGAGCTGTTTTTT. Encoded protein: CASSLVYAARSTGELFF.

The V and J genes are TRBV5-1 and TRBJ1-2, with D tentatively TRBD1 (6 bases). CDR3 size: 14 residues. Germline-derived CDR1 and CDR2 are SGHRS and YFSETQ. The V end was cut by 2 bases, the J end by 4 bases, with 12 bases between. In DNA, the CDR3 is TGCGCCAGCAGCTTAAGGACAGCCGGCTATGGCTACACCTTC. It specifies CASSLRTAGYGYTF.

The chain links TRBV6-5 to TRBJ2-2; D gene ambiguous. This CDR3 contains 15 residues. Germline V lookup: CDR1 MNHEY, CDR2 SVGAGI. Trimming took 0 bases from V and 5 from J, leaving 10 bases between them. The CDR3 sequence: CASSYSSRWTGELFF. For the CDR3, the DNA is TGTGCCAGCAGTTACTCGAGCCGATGGACCGGGGAGCTGTTTTTT.

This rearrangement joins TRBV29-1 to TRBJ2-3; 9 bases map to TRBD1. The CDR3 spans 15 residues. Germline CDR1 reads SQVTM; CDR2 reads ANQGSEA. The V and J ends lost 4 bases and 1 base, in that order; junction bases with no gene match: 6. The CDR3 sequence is CSVGGTGWGTDTQYF. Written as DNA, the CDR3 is TGCAGCGTTGGGGGGACAGGGTGGGGCACAGATACGCAGTATTTT.